What follows is one T cell receptor beta chain and its context. Its specificity is not known. These data belong to a study of cytomegalovirus exposure and HLA in healthy donors. Study details: Among the 350 to 500 donors who were genotyped, approximately 83% fell in the genetic ancestry cluster that is associated with self-reported Caucasian donors. Study-level points and caveats: The majority of CMV-associated TCR beta chains were reported as apparently HLA-restricted in a later analysis. In a later analysis, 15,000 to 20,000 TCR beta sequences were associated with HLA alleles at 0.05 false discovery rate.

With 60 Vbeta and 13 Jbeta primers, the PCR was carried out. TCRdb's table, derived via immunoSEQ multiplex PCR, lists solely in-frame clones and lacks some. The sample shows about 110,000 clones, 12% to 15% of them seen only once. Germline-derived CDR1 and CDR2 are SQVTM and ANQGSEA. V was pared by 4 bases and J by 0 bases, with 13 bases between. This CDR3 spans 15 amino acids. The clonotype originates from a female donor in good health and CMV-seronegative. The rearrangement links TRBV29-1 to TRBJ2-4; possible D gene TRBD2, 5 bases. Input material: PBMCs. CDR3 region: CSVGVWTLAKNIQYF. The CDR3 nucleotides read TGCAGCGTTGGGGTGTGGACTTTAGCCAAAAACATTCAGTACTTC. The variable domain in full, with the rest retrieved from reference TRBV29-1 and TRBJ2-4, is SAVISQKPSRDICQRGTSLTIQCQVDSQVTMMFWYRQQPGQSLTLIATANQGSEATYESGFVIDKFPISRPNLTFSTLTVSNMSPEDSSIYLCSVGVWTLAKNIQYFGAGTRLSVL.